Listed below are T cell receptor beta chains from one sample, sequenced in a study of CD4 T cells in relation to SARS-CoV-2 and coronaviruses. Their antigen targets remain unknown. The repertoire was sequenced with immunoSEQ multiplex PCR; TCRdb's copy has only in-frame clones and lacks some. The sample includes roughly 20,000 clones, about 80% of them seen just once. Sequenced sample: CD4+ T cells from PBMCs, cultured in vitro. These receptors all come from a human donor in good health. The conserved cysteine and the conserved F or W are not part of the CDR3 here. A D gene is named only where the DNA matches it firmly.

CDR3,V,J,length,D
ASSDSAGAPDTQY,TRBV6-4,TRBJ2-3,13,TRBD2
ASSPSPSSSYEQY,TRBV9,TRBJ2-7,13,NA
ASSPPRTSGSNADTQY,TRBV18,TRBJ2-3,16,TRBD2
AWSVGGSSYEQY,TRBV30,TRBJ2-7,12,NA
ASSPPGGTNTEAF,TRBV18,TRBJ1-1,13,NA
ASQGPLGEQY,TRBV28,TRBJ2-7,10,NA
ASSEWGDRTEAF,TRBV25-1,TRBJ1-1,12,TRBD1
ASSQGNEQY,TRBV4-2,TRBJ2-7,9,NA
ASSPGDGYGYT,TRBV18,TRBJ1-2,11,NA
ASSLLDEQY,TRBV5-4,TRBJ2-7,9,NA
ASSLPSGRRELF,TRBV5-4,TRBJ2-2,12,TRBD2
ASSLAPQNYNEQF,TRBV5-1,TRBJ2-1,13,NA
ASSLDAGPNEQF,TRBV7-9,TRBJ2-1,12,NA
ASSQEWGGSSGNTIY,TRBV3-1/TRBV3-2,TRBJ1-3,15,NA
ASSPPTGDQETQY,TRBV18,TRBJ2-5,13,TRBD1
ASSLAASPLYEQY,TRBV5-4,TRBJ2-7,13,NA
ASSGRDSRFPNTGELF,TRBV9,TRBJ2-2,16,NA
ASSLGLAGINEQF,TRBV11-3,TRBJ2-1,13,TRBD2
ASSPTGRGYT,TRBV5-8,TRBJ1-2,10,NA
ASRIDRGGTGELF,TRBV6-5,TRBJ2-2,13,TRBD1
ASSLPTTDTQY,TRBV5-4,TRBJ2-3,11,NA
ASSPGGLTYEQY,TRBV18,TRBJ2-7,12,NA
ASSRYRAANTGELF,TRBV19,TRBJ2-2,14,NA
ASSYRGGSYEQY,TRBV6-5,TRBJ2-7,12,TRBD2
AWRTGAEKLF,TRBV30,TRBJ1-4,10,TRBD1
ASSPGQGRNEQF,TRBV6-5,TRBJ2-1,12,TRBD1
ASSRGGQNTEAF,TRBV3-1/TRBV3-2,TRBJ1-1,12,NA
ASSRDSNSNQPQH,TRBV6-5,TRBJ1-5,13,TRBD1
ASSLSPSRDGESYEQY,TRBV11-2,TRBJ2-7,16,NA
ASSLSWGELF,TRBV28,TRBJ2-2,10,NA
ASSSEISGKSYYEQY,TRBV7-2,TRBJ2-7,15,TRBD2
ASSLVRGGELF,TRBV12-3/TRBV12-4,TRBJ2-2,11,NA
ASSMDPSETQY,TRBV19,TRBJ2-5,11,NA
ASTGTHPGWSRDGEQF,TRBV25-1,TRBJ2-1,16,NA
ASSEDGALRDTQY,TRBV10-1,TRBJ2-3,13,NA
ASSQEWRQRVSYEQY,TRBV4-2,TRBJ2-7,15,NA
ASAKDGGYAEAF,TRBV6-6,TRBJ1-1,12,NA
ASRRKQGYSEKLF,TRBV27,TRBJ1-4,13,TRBD1
ASSTIPGLSNQPQH,TRBV19,TRBJ1-5,14,NA
ASSQSGERETQY,TRBV3-1/TRBV3-2,TRBJ2-5,12,NA
ASSTPRDREISEQY,TRBV5-1,TRBJ2-7,14,TRBD1
ASSPWDRGTGELF,TRBV3-1/TRBV3-2,TRBJ2-2,13,TRBD1
ASSLVGRNEQF,TRBV5-1,TRBJ2-1,11,NA
AISESVAGGQETQY,TRBV10-3,TRBJ2-5,14,TRBD2
ASSTNTNTQY,TRBV19,TRBJ2-3,10,NA
ASSQTIAVYEQY,TRBV11-2,TRBJ2-7,12,NA
ASSLEPDTQY,TRBV11-3,TRBJ2-3,10,NA
ASSPLPENQPQH,TRBV18,TRBJ1-5,12,NA
ASSLAGSHSPLH,TRBV5-1,TRBJ1-6,12,NA
AWSRIRETQY,TRBV30,TRBJ2-5,10,NA
ASSLGASGNTIY,TRBV5-1,TRBJ1-3,12,NA
ASSPPSGTGSNIQY,TRBV18,TRBJ2-4,14,TRBD1
ARARAVGADEQF,TRBV2,TRBJ2-1,12,NA
ASSYSLFSNEQF,TRBV6-5,TRBJ2-1,12,NA
ASRDSSYNEQF,TRBV6-5,TRBJ2-1,11,NA
ASGLGGTGVEKLF,TRBV12-5,TRBJ1-4,13,TRBD1
ASSRTSSPGNTIY,TRBV3-1/TRBV3-2,TRBJ1-3,13,NA
ASSLVGFSGTSSEY,TRBV11-2,TRBJ2-3,14,TRBD2
AISWTGQEETQY,TRBV10-3,TRBJ2-5,12,TRBD1